The entry below describes one TCR beta chain. This clone was observed a few times. Its antigen is still unknown. Qualities for individual bases were not recorded, and no much larger clone is one base off. The source of the sample is a study of blood T cell repertoires in COVID-19 (dated by TCRdb to the early 2020s). A note on the overall study: Samples from collaborators originated in the United States, Italy and Spain and spanned both the acute and convalescent phases of COVID-19. Where HLA class I and class II types were available, the types were taken from metadata supplied by the sample provider, not from assay-based typing. A freely available public database, intended as a resource for researchers studying the immune response to SARS-CoV-2, is where the repertoires were released. The samples were drawn from two sources: the first 160 participants of the ongoing ImmuneRACE study, and 1,000 to 1,500 subjects contributed by 6 global collaborators. The material from the prospective study consisted of cDNA or gDNA derived from T cells, B-cell-depleted T cells, or PBMCs. Nearly every sample came with metadata listing a de-identified subject ID, COVID-19 status, age in years and sex. Subjects who had been exposed to COVID-19, were actively infected with it, or had recovered from it provided the deeply sampled blood TCRbeta repertoires that made up the dataset. Study-wide findings and limitations: How much clinical and demographic metadata was included differed by source and by participant, and the metadata was provided uncurated.

Collaborating institutions collected whole blood in K2EDTA tubes following their own protocols. Collaborator samples were shipped for TCRbeta analysis as frozen whole blood, isolated PBMCs, or DNA extracted from either sample type. TCRbeta CDR3 regions were amplified from genomic DNA using the immunoSEQ Assay, a bias-controlled multiplex PCR. As for how the authors treated the data: Within the assay, amplification of reference gene primers was used to estimate how many nucleated cells each sample contained. To quantify the absolute abundance of each unique TCRbeta CDR3 rearrangement, sequence reads were collapsed and filtered. For each sample, productive Simpson clonality was calculated as the square root of Simpson's diversity index across productive rearrangements. TCRdb stores this immuneACCESS table with in-frame sequences only. Part of the clones is absent; in the studies checked, under half of the shortfall reflects unresolved V genes, and no reason is known for the rest. The V and J calls and clone size come from that table; D and trimming were worked out from the DNA. Counted in this sample were fewer than 200,000 clones; roughly three quarters of them appeared once. 8.6% of the sample lies in the top ten.

V is cut back by 6 bases and J by 8 bases, with 6 bases in the junction unmatched. From the cysteine up to the phenylalanine, the CDR3 has a length of 13 residues. Just the 39-base CDR3 DNA is kept, in frame starting at base 1. Sequencing was carried out using peripheral blood. The source of this sequence is a woman aged 50 to 60 with active or convalescent COVID-19. The chain is encoded by TRBV12-3 or TRBV12-4 joined to TRBJ1-5; the junction holds 8 bases that match TRBD1. DNA sequence: TGTGCCAGCAGCCCTGGACAGGGCGAGCCCCAGCATTTT. It is translated as CASSPGQGEPQHF.